This T cell receptor (beta chain) was identified during a study of shared clonotypes between healthy human individuals. Some clones are missing from TCRdb's copy, which holds only in-frame ones; the method was immunoSEQ multiplex PCR. The sample holds roughly 1,500,000 clones; approximately 98.5% are singletons and the top ten take approximately 0.4%. The CDR3 covers 17 residues. The germline V and J ends were trimmed by 5 bases and 6 bases, with 23 bases remaining between them. Germline V gene data show CDR1 as SEHNR and CDR2 as FQNEAQ (reference sequence). This clone was seen just once. Sequenced material: naive CD4+ T cells sorted from blood. The subset: CD45RA+ positively selected. J is TRBJ2-4 and V is TRBV7-9; D unresolved. This sequence was found in a man aged 25-45 years in good health. The CDR3 nucleotides read TGTGCCAGCAGCCAGGAACCGGGTCAACCGAACGGAAACATTCAGTACTTC. It specifies CASSQEPGQPNGNIQYF.